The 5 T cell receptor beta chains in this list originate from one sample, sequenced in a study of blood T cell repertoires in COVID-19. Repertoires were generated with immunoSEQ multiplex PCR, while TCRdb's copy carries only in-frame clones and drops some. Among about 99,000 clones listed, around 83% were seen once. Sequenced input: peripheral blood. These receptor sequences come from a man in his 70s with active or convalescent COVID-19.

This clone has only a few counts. This CDR3 reads CASSPSRLGLGAGELFF. As DNA, the CDR3 is TGTGCCAGCAGCCCTTCCCGACTCGGCTTAGGGGCCGGGGAGCTGTTTTTT. The chain employs TRBV3-1 (or the pseudogene TRBV3-2) and TRBJ2-2; possibly TRBD1 for D (5 bases). V was clipped by 4 bases and J by 6 bases, with 21 bases between them. Germline V gene data show CDR1 as LGHDT and CDR2 as YNNKEL (reference sequence). The CDR3 has 17 residues.

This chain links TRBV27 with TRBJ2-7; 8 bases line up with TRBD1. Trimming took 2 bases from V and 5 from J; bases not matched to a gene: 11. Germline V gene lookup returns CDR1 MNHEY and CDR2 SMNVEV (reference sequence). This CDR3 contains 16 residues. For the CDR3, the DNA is TGTGCCAGCAGTTTAAATCGGCCAGGGGGCTGGAACGAGCAGTACTTC. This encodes CASSLNRPGGWNEQYF.

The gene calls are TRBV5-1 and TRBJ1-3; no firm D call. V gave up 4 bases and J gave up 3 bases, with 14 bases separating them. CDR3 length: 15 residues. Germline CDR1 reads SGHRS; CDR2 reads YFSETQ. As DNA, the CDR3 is TGCGCCAGCAGCGAAACAAGCGGAGGTGGAAACACCATATATTTT. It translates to CASSETSGGGNTIYF. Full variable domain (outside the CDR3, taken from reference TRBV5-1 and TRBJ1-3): KAGVTQTPRYLIKTRGQQVTLSCSPISGHRSVSWYQQTPGQGLQFLFEYFSETQRNKGNFPGRFSGRQFSNSRSEMNVSTLELGDSALYLCASSETSGGGNTIYFGEGSWLTVV.

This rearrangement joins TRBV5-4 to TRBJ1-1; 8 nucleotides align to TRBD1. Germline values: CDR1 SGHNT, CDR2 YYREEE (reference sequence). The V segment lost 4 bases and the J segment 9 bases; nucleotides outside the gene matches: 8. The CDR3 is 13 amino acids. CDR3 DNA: TGTGCCAGCAGCAATTCACAGGGGGGGAAAGCTTTCTTT. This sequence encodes CASSNSQGGKAFF.

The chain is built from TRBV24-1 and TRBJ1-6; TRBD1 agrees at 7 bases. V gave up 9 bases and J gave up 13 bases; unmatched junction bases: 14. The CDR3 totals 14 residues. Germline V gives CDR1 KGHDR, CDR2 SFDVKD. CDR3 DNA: TGTGCCACCCCTCTCCGGGACAGACTCATCCCCCTCCACTTT. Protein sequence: CATPLRDRLIPLHF.